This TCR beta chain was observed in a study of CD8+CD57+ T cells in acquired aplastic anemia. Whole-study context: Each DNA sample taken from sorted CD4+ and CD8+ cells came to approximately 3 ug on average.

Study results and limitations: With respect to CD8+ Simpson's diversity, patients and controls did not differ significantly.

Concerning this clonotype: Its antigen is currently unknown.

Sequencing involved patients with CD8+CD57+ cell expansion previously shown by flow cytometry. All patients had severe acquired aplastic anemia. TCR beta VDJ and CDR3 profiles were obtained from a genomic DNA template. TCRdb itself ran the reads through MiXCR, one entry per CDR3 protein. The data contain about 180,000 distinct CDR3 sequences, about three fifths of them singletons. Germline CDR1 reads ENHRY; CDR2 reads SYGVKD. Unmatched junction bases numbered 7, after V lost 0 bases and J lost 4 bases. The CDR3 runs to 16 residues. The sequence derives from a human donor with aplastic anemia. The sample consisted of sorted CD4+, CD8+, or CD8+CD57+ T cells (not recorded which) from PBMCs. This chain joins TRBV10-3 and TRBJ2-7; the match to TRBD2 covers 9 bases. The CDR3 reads CAISESLRLAGYEQYF. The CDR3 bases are TGTGCCATCAGTGAGTCGTTGAGGCTAGCGGGGTACGAGCAGTACTTC.